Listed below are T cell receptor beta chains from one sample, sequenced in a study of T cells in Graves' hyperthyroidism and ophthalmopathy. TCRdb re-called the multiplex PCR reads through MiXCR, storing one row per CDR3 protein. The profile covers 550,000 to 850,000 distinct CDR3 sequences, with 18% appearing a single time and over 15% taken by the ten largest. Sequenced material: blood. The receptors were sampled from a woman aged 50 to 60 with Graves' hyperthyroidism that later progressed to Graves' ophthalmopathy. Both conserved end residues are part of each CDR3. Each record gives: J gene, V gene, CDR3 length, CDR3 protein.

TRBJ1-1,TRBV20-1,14,CSASLGALNTEAFF
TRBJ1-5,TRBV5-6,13,CASSFFGNQPQHF
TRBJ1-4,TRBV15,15,CATSRDAGDEEKLFF
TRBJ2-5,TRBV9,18,CASSPAGLATPFFETQYF
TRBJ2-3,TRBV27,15,CASRPGTSGGYTQYF
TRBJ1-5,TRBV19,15,CASSMDGGGNQPQHF
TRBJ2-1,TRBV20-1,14,CSARGTASYNEQFF
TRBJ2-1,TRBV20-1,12,CSASLSGNEQFF
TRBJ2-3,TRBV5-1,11,CASSLFDTQYF
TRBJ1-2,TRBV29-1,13,CSGEEVEGVGYTF
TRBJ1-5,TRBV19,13,CASSIEINQPQHF